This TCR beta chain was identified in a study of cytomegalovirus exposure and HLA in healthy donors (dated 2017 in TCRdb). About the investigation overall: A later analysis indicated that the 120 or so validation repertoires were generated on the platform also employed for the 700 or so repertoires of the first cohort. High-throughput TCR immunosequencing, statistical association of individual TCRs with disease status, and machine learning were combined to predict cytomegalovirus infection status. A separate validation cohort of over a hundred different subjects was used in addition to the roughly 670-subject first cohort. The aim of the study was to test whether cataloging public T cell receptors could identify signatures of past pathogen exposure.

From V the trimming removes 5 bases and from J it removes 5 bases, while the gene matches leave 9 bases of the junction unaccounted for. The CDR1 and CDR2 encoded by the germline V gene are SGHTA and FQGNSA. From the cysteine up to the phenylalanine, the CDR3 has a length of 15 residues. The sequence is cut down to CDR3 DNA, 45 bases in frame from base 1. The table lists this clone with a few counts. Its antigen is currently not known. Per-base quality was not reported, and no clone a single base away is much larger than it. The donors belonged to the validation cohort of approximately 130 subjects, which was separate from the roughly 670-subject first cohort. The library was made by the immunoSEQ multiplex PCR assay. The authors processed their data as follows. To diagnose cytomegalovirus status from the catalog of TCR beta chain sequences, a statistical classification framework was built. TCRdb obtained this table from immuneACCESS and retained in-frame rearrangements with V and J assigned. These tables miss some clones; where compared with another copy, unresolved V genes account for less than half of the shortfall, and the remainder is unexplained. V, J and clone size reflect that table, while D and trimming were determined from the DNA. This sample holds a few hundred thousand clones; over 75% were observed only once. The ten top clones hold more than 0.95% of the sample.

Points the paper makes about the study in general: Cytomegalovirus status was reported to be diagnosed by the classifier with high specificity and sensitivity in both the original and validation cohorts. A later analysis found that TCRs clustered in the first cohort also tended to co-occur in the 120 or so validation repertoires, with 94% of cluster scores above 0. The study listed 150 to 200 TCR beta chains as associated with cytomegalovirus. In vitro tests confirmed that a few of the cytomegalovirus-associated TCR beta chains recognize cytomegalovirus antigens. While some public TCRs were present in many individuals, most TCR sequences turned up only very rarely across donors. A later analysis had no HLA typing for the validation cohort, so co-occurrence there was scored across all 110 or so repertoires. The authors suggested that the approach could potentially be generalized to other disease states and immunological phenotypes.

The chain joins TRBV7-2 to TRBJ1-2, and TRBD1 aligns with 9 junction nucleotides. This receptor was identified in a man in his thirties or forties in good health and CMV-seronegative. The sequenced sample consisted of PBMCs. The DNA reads TGTGCCAGCAGCCCGCCGGACAGGGGTGCGTATGGCTACACCTTC. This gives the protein CASSPPDRGAYGYTF. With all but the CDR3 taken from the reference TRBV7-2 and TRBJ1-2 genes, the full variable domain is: GAGVSQSPSNKVTEKGKDVELRCDPISGHTALYWYRQSLGQGLEFLIYFQGNSAPDKSGLPSDRFSAERTGGSVSTLTIQRTQQEDSAVYLCASSPPDRGAYGYTFGSGTRLTVV.